Included here is one T cell receptor beta chain sequence, with context. What antigen it recognizes has not been identified. Base qualities are missing; no much larger clone stands one base away. Ficoll-Paque density gradient centrifugation was used to isolate PBMCs. This sample is part of a study of T-cell memory formation after mild COVID-19 (TCRdb year 2021). A note on the overall study: TCR sequence clusters from the two donors were found to be largely donor specific. In a couple of donors, T-cell clones that expanded and contracted after mild COVID-19 were tracked by sequencing TCRalpha and TCRbeta repertoires over time. The cohort was made up of two young adult volunteers, one female and one male, who were previously healthy. The full study reports these points: Clones that contracted from day 15 to 85 showed balanced CD4/CD8 phenotypes, whereas a second wave of clones that expanded from day 15 to 37 leaned towards CD4+. Contracting CD4+ clones were found mainly in CM and EM memory subsets, while CD8+ clones were enriched in EMRA. The study covered only a couple of mild cases, and larger cohorts including severe cases with pre-infection samples were considered necessary. SARS-CoV-2 specificity was not confirmed for the second-wave clones peaking on day 37. The detection of some responding clones in pre-infection memory suggests that pre-existing cross-reactive memory T cells joined the SARS-CoV-2 response.

Reading from cysteine to phenylalanine, the CDR3 counts 12 amino acids. The read is trimmed to its CDR3 DNA, 36 bases read in frame from base 1. V is cut by 7 bases and J by 2 bases, and the space between the germline ends is 9 bases. CDR1 MGHDK and CDR2 SYGVNS were looked up in the germline V gene. Sequenced using an Illumina NovaSeq 6000. Using 5'RACE with constant-segment primers, TCRalpha and TCRbeta cDNA libraries were constructed, with sample barcodes and unique molecular identifiers added in the process. RNA was extracted from every sample with Trizol reagent. The libraries were amplified in two PCR steps, and the second step added a second sample barcode and Illumina TruSeq adapters. Sequencing of libraries was performed on an Illumina NovaSeq with 2 x 150 bp paired-end reads. The authors' analysis ran thus. The reads were demultiplexed and collapsed into UMI-guided consensus sequences using migec v1.2.7. With mixcr v2.1.11, UMI consensuses were aligned to TRA and TRB V and J templates and assembled into clonotypes. A clonotype was counted as expanded or contracted only when both edgeR and NoisET called the clonotype significant, with the noise models trained on biological replicates. For edgeR calls, the thresholds were a false discovery rate-adjusted p below 0.01 and a log2 fold-change of 1. As an exploratory analysis of dynamics, max-normalized trajectories of the 1000 most abundant clonotypes were examined with PCA combined with hierarchical clustering. Separately sequenced CD4+ and CD8+ repertoires were used to assign the CD4 or CD8 phenotype of responding clones. The public sequencing data were trimmed at Q25 with fastp and processed into clonotypes with MiXCR by TCRdb, which kept only in-frame beta chains. Each entry is one CDR3 protein sequence, shown with its most common DNA and genes. None of the V and J calls come from the authors' own analysis; TCRdb made them. Present in this sample are approximately 450,000 distinct CDR3 sequences, 18% of which were seen just once. The ten largest clones represent 12% of the sample.

The rearranged segments are TRBV25-1 and TRBJ2-7, with TRBD1 tentatively as D gene (6 bases match). Sample: PBMCs or a T cell subset sorted from them (not recorded which). This sequence was found in an adult woman who had mild COVID-19 (a few samples of this study predate the infection). The sample titles of this study are shuffled in the database, so cell type and time point are left out; the donor was told from shared clones. The encoded CDR3 is CASTQGTYEQYF. At the DNA level, the sequence is TGTGCCAGCACTCAGGGGACCTACGAGCAGTACTTC.